This T cell receptor (beta chain) stems from a study of T cells in localized non-small cell lung cancer. Points from the study as a whole: Sequencing covered just one tumor region, so heterogeneity cannot be ruled out. Across samples, adjacent lung featured a median roughly 56 of the top 100 tumor clones.

Concerning this clone itself: Antigen specificity is unknown.

TCRdb's table, derived via immunoSEQ multiplex PCR, lists solely in-frame clones and lacks some. Counted here are approximately 49,000 clones, approximately 80% occurring once; the ten biggest clones make up approximately 16%. The germline V gene has CDR1 WSHSY and CDR2 SAAADI. The V gene end was trimmed by 3 bases and the J gene end by 7 bases; junction bases not matched to a gene: 8. The CDR3 is 14 amino acids. J is TRBJ1-1 and V is TRBV10-2; 7 positions match TRBD1. The clonotype comes from a man aged 40 to 75 with stage I squamous cell lung carcinoma. Material: peripheral blood, obtained before any cancer treatment. In DNA form, the CDR3 reads TGCGCCAGCAGTGATTCAGGGGGTTCGGGTGAAGCTTTCTTT. As protein: CASSDSGGSGEAFF.